These 26 T cell receptor beta chains were sequenced from one sample in a study of blood T cell repertoires in COVID-19 (dated by TCRdb to the early 2020s). Libraries were prepared through the immunoSEQ multiplex PCR assay. TCRdb obtained this table from immuneACCESS and retained in-frame rearrangements with V and J assigned. These tables miss some clones; where compared with another copy, unresolved V genes account for less than half of the shortfall, and the remainder is unexplained. Here the sample has around 330,000 clones; more than 75% occur a single time. The ten biggest clones cover roughly 2.6% of the sample. Sequenced: PBMCs or T cells enriched from blood (not recorded which). The receptors derive from a man aged 60 to 75 who had recovered from COVID-19.

This clone was counted between two and nine times. One end of the junction does not line up with germline, which may come from a read error. CDR3 loop: CASSLDQDRPSSFF. CDR3 coding DNA: TGCGCCAGCAGCTTGGATCAGGACAGGCCGAGTTCTTTCTTC. The rearrangement links TRBV5-1 to TRBJ1-2, with TRBD1 matching 7 bases. This CDR3 has 14 amino acids. CDR1 is SGHRS and CDR2 is YFSETQ in the germline V gene.

The V gene is TRBV19, the J gene TRBJ1-4; D gene uncertain. The V and J ends lost 1 base and 8 bases respectively, with 11 bases between them. Germline lookup yields CDR1 LNHDA and CDR2 SQIVND (reference sequence). The CDR3 runs 14 residues. The CDR3 spells CASSIGPGKEKLFF. For the CDR3, the DNA is TGTGCCAGTAGTATAGGTCCGGGGAAGGAAAAACTGTTTTTT.

The chain combines TRBV4-2 with TRBJ1-3; 10 positions match TRBD1. Germline assignment: CDR1 LGHNA and CDR2 YNFKEQ. J lost 2 bases, V lost 0 bases, and 4 bases had no gene match. The CDR3 sequence is 17 residues long. The CDR3 DNA reads as TGTGCCAGCAGCCAAGATAAAGGGACAGGGGCTGGAAACACCATATATTTT. Translating gives CASSQDKGTGAGNTIYF.

This clone showed up just once. J is TRBJ2-7 and V is TRBV6-6; 7 bases fit TRBD1. Losses at the gene ends were 0 bases for V and 3 bases for J; bases not matched to a gene: 5. Per germline, CDR1 MNHNY and CDR2 SVGAGI (reference sequence). CDR3 length equals 15 residues. The CDR3 coding sequence is TGTGCCAGCAGTTACTCGCATGGGACAGACTACGAGCAGTACTTC. Translation: CASSYSHGTDYEQYF.

The CDR3 nucleotides are TGTGCCAGCAGTTTTGTCGGTTACAATCAGCCCCAGCATTTT. As protein: CASSFVGYNQPQHF. The V and J genes are TRBV27 and TRBJ1-5; no clear D gene. Trimming left V 3 bases short and J 3 bases short, with 9 bases between. The germline CDR1 and CDR2 sequences are MNHEY and SMNVEV (reference sequence). There are 14 residues in the CDR3.

The chain is built from TRBV6-2 or TRBV6-3 and TRBJ2-1; TRBD2 might be the D (5 bases). V shed 6 bases and J shed 3 bases, with 15 bases lying between them. From germline, CDR1 is MNHEY and CDR2 SVGEGT. The length of the CDR3 is 15 residues. As DNA, the CDR3 is TGTGCCAGCAGCCCCTGGACTCGTTTCTACAATGAGCAGTTCTTC. Its protein product is CASSPWTRFYNEQFF.

The genes are TRBV28 and TRBJ2-7; D is possibly TRBD2 (5 bases). From germline, CDR1 is MDHEN and CDR2 SYDVKM. The CDR3 length is 15 residues. Trimming shortened V by 10 bases and J by 2 bases, and 21 bases separated the two germline ends. Written as DNA, the CDR3 is TGTGCCATCCGCCATAATAGCGTAAAACCCTACGAGCAGTACTTC. Amino acid sequence: CAIRHNSVKPYEQYF. Full variable domain (rest looked up from reference TRBV28 and TRBJ2-7): DVKVTQSSRYLVKRTGEKVFLECVQDMDHENMFWYRQDPGLGLRLIYFSYDVKMKEKGDIPEGYSVSREKKERFSLILESASTNQTSMYLCAIRHNSVKPYEQYFGPGTRLTVT.

The chain joins TRBV9 to TRBJ2-1; possible D gene TRBD2, 5 bases. The CDR3 consists of 15 residues. The germline CDR1 and CDR2 sequences are SGDLS and YYNGEE. The V and J ends lost 0 bases and 7 bases respectively, with 14 bases between them. The CDR3 nucleotides are TGTGCCAGCAGCGTAGCTTCGGGATACAGTAATGAGCAGTTCTTC. Its translation is CASSVASGYSNEQFF.

This clone occurred once. The V and J genes are TRBV12-3 or TRBV12-4 and TRBJ2-7; a weak D match, TRBD2 (5 bases). Trimming stripped 6 bases from V and 2 bases from J, with 11 bases between. This CDR3 contains 13 residues. This CDR3 is CASSRTAAYEQYF. In DNA, the CDR3 is TGTGCCAGCAGCAGAACAGCGGCCTACGAGCAGTACTTC.

The chain recombines TRBV2 with TRBJ1-1; no definite D call. The germline V and J ends were trimmed by 10 bases and 4 bases, with 19 bases remaining between them. The CDR3 covers 14 residues. CDR1 is SNHLY, CDR2 FYNNEI, per germline. The CDR3 DNA reads TGTGCCACCCGGGAGAAAGGGCTGAGCACTGAAGCTTTCTTT. Translating gives CATREKGLSTEAFF. Together with reference TRBV2 and TRBJ1-1, the CDR3 gives the full variable domain: EPEVTQTPSHQVTQMGQEVILRCVPISNHLYFYWYRQILGQKVEFLVSFYNNEISEKSEIFDDQFSVERPDGSNFTLKIRSTKLEDSAMYFCATREKGLSTEAFFGQGTRLTVV.

Of note for this clone: This sample also contains other DNA sequences that code for the same CDR3. The chain carries TRBV27 and TRBJ2-1; TRBD1 matches at 7 bases. The CDR3 contains 15 residues. The germline gives CDR1 MNHEY, CDR2 SMNVEV (reference sequence). J was trimmed by 0 bases and V by 5 bases; bases with no gene match: 4. The CDR3 coding sequence is TGTGCCAGCAGTCTCAGACAGGGCTCCTACAATGAGCAGTTCTTC. Its protein product is CASSLRQGSYNEQFF.

The V gene is TRBV18, the J gene TRBJ2-3; the D gene is possibly TRBD2 (5 bases). The CDR3 consists of 16 residues. Trimming cost V 8 bases and J 4 bases, with 22 bases left between them. CDR1 KGHSH and CDR2 LQKENI come from the germline V gene. CDR3 nucleotide sequence: TGTGCCAGCCGGGGTCGGGGTGGCCCGGTTGCAGATACGCAGTATTTT. The encoded protein is CASRGRGGPVADTQYF. Combining the CDR3 with reference TRBV18 and TRBJ2-3 gives the whole variable domain NAGVMQNPRHLVRRRGQEARLRCSPMKGHSHVYWYRQLPEEGLKFMVYLQKENIIDESGMPKERFSAEFPKEGPSILRIQQVVRGDSAAYFCASRGRGGPVADTQYFGPGTRLTVL.

The gene calls are TRBV9 and TRBJ1-6; 9 bases line up with TRBD1. The CDR3 is 15 amino acids. Trimming removed 2 bases from V and 8 bases from J; junction bases left unmatched: 5. Germline-derived CDR1 and CDR2 are SGDLS and YYNGEE. The CDR3 DNA reads as TGTGCCAGCAGCGTGGGGACAGGGCTTCATTCACCCCTCCACTTT. This encodes CASSVGTGLHSPLHF.

This chain links TRBV11-2 with TRBJ1-6; unclear D gene. CDR1 and CDR2 (germline): SGHAT, FQNNGV. V was shortened by 5 bases and J by 3 bases, with 14 bases between the two germline ends. This CDR3 comprises 16 residues. Written as DNA, the CDR3 is TGTGCCAGCAGCCTTGGGTGGGCGCGCTATAATTCACCCCTCCACTTT. Its translation: CASSLGWARYNSPLHF.

The chain uses TRBV27 and TRBJ2-7, with D perhaps matching TRBD1 (5 bases). The CDR3 loop spans 14 amino acids. V was shortened by 4 bases and J by 2 bases, with 12 bases between the two germline ends. The V gene's germline CDR1 is MNHEY and CDR2 SMNVEV (reference sequence). The CDR3 reads CASSSRGYPYEQYF. The CDR3 DNA reads TGTGCCAGCAGTTCAAGGGGTTACCCCTACGAGCAGTACTTC.

The chain combines TRBV7-9 with TRBJ1-6, with D possibly matching TRBD1 (5 bases). The CDR3 contains 17 residues. Trimming cost V 5 bases and J 0 bases, with 14 bases left between them. Germline assignment: CDR1 SEHNR and CDR2 FQNEAQ (reference sequence). CDR3 in DNA: TGTGCCAGCAGCGGGCCGGGGGTGAGCTCCTATAATTCACCCCTCCACTTT. Translation gives CASSGPGVSSYNSPLHF.

This clone has a single count. The V and J genes are TRBV9 and TRBJ2-5; D is possibly TRBD1 (6 bases). This CDR3 has 15 residues. CDR1 SGDLS and CDR2 YYNGEE come from the germline V gene. Trimming cost V 4 bases and J 5 bases, with 18 bases left between them. The DNA of the CDR3 is TGTGCCAGCAGCCGCTTCCAGGGGAACCCTGAGACCCAGTACTTC. It yields the protein CASSRFQGNPETQYF.

The chain links TRBV5-6 to TRBJ2-2, with 9 nucleotides matching TRBD2. The CDR3 runs to 16 residues. Germline CDR1 and CDR2: SGHDT and YYEEEE. V dropped 0 bases and J dropped 6; count of bases not matched to a gene: 6. CDR3 amino acids: CASSLDISGSSGELFF. The CDR3 DNA is TGTGCCAGCAGCTTGGATATTAGCGGGAGTTCCGGGGAGCTGTTTTTT. Filled out from reference TRBV5-6 and TRBJ2-2, the complete variable domain reads DAGVTQSPTHLIKTRGQQVTLRCSPKSGHDTVSWYQQALGQGPQFIFQYYEEEERQRGNFPDRFSGHQFPNYSSELNVNALLLGDSALYLCASSLDISGSSGELFFGEGSRLTVL.

Regarding this clone: The same CDR3 can be traced to other DNA sequences in this sample. J is TRBJ2-7 and V is TRBV5-1; TRBD1 matches 8 bases. The CDR3 loop spans 16 amino acids. CDR1 is SGHRS and CDR2 is YFSETQ in the germline V gene. V gave up 0 bases and J gave up 2 bases; unmatched junction bases: 7. CDR3 sequence (DNA): TGCGCCAGCAGCTTGGCCCCTGGACAGGGAACCTACGAGCAGTACTTC. Residues: CASSLAPGQGTYEQYF.

Concerning this clone: This may be a read error: a much more frequent sequence differs by one nucleotide. This chain uses TRBV7-9 with TRBJ2-7; no definite D call. The germline V and J ends were trimmed by 4 bases and 3 bases, with 4 bases remaining between them. Germline V gene sequence: CDR1 SEHNR, CDR2 FQNEAQ (reference sequence). The CDR3 is 11 residues long. The CDR3 DNA reads TGTGCCAGCAGCTCAAACTACGAGCAGTACTTC. Its protein is CASSSNYEQYF.

The V and J genes are TRBV7-9 and TRBJ2-1; D unclear. V was pared by 5 bases and J by 8 bases, with 7 bases between. Looked up from germline, CDR1 is SEHNR and CDR2 is FQNEAQ (reference sequence). CDR3 length equals 11 residues. The CDR3 nucleotides read TGTGCCAGCAGCGAGAACTATGAGCAGTTCTTC. Translation: CASSENYEQFF.

The rearrangement joins TRBV25-1 to TRBJ1-1, with D hard to call. Trimming left V 3 bases short and J 0 bases short, with 2 bases between. The CDR3 is 12 residues long. CDR1 and CDR2 (germline): MGHDK, SYGVNS. The CDR3 region is CASSDMNTEAFF. CDR3 bases: TGTGCCAGCAGTGACATGAACACTGAAGCTTTCTTT. Drawing the rest from reference TRBV25-1 and TRBJ1-1, the complete variable domain is EADIYQTPRYLVIGTGKKITLECSQTMGHDKMYWYQQDPGMELHLIHYSYGVNSTEKGDLSSESTVSRIRTEHFPLTLESARPSHTSQYLCASSDMNTEAFFGQGTRLTVV.

The gene calls are TRBV5-1 and TRBJ2-3; 8 bases align to TRBD2. V shed 4 bases, J shed 1 base, and the junction held 8 bases outside the gene matches. CDR1 is SGHRS, CDR2 YFSETQ, per germline. CDR3 length: 16 amino acids. CDR3 region: CASSPRMTSGTDTQYF. CDR3 DNA: TGCGCCAGCAGCCCGAGAATGACTAGCGGCACAGATACGCAGTATTTT.

The chain combines TRBV28 with TRBJ1-1; tentatively, D is TRBD1 (6 bases). V lost 10 bases, J lost 4 bases, and 16 bases lay in between. The germline CDR1 and CDR2 sequences are MDHEN and SYDVKM. This CDR3 is built from 13 residues. Written as DNA, the CDR3 is TGTGCCACCACACGGGGAGGGGGCACTGAAGCTTTCTTT. Translation: CATTRGGGTEAFF.

The gene calls are TRBV11-2 and TRBJ2-3, with D possibly matching TRBD2 (7 bases). CDR3 length: 16 residues. The ends were cut back, 5 bases at V and 2 bases at J, with 17 bases in the middle. CDR1 is SGHAT, CDR2 FQNNGV, per germline. CDR3 nucleotides: TGTGCCAGCAGCCCTATACGGGGGGCCTACACAGATACGCAGTATTTT. This codes for CASSPIRGAYTDTQYF.

The CDR3 DNA reads as TGCGCCAGCAGTGATCATGGCGGTAGCTTTCTCAATGAGCAGTTCTTC. Amino acid sequence: CASSDHGGSFLNEQFF. The V gene is TRBV10-2, the J gene TRBJ2-1; unclear D gene. The V end was cut by 3 bases, the J end by 6 bases, with 18 bases between. The CDR3 totals 16 residues. CDR1 and CDR2 from the germline V gene are WSHSY and SAAADI.